Given below is one T cell receptor beta chain in context. Per the original data handling: Amplification with reference gene primers provided the estimates of nucleated cell counts. Clones were read by immunoSEQ multiplex PCR, and TCRdb kept only the in-frame ones, dropping some. That table furnishes V, J and clone size, whereas the DNA furnished D and trimming. The data hold 180,000 or so clones, with over 80% observed a single time. Germline CDR1 reads LGHNT; CDR2 reads FRNRAP. J lost 1 base, V lost 5 bases, and 13 bases had no gene match. This CDR3 has 17 residues. Across about two dozen US areas, participants ranged in age from about 18 to 90 years. Categorization into cohorts depended on clinical history that participants reported. These data originate in a study of blood T cell repertoires in COVID-19. Study-wide background: The United States, Italy and Spain provided the acute and convalescent COVID-19 samples.

The rearrangement links TRBV12-5 to TRBJ2-5; TRBD2 aligns across 7 bases. The TCR sequence derives from a woman in her fifties or sixties who had recovered from COVID-19. Sequencing was done on a sample of PBMCs or T cells enriched from blood (not recorded which). CDR3 nucleotides: TGTGCTAGTGGTACCAACTTGGGGACTACCTTCCAAGAGACCCAGTACTTC. It codes for CASGTNLGTTFQETQYF.